This T cell receptor (beta chain) was captured by sequencing in a study of blood T cells in healthy people across ages (dated by TCRdb to between 2015 and 2017). Regarding the study in general: In model experiments, template switching captured about one uniquely barcoded TCR beta cDNA molecule for every two T cells. The study measured age-related changes in TCR beta repertoire diversity using deep sequencing normalized with unique cDNA molecular identifiers. Four age groups were formed from the donors: young (average approximately 15 years), middle-aged (around 41), aged (around 68) and long-lived (around 82). To avoid experimental bias, donors of different ages were spread randomly across the sequencing lanes. Using the same blood draw, the study looked at two additional independent replicas of 1 million unique cDNA reads for two donors, one aged 18 to 30 and the other aged 80 or older. The paper's findings and limits, for the study overall: The percentage of naive T cells measured by flow cytometry correlated strongly with observed TCR beta diversity. Compared with the aged group, more naive CD4+ T cells, fewer expanded clones and increased TCR diversity were shown by the long-lived group, suggesting age selection. Bulk unsorted PBMC profiling prevented conclusive comparison of naive and antigen-experienced compartments. Total diversity estimates from one million sequenced T cells were considered lower bounds and underestimates. Donor CMV infection status was unknown, potentially confounding age-related changes in expanded clonotypes. As age increased, observed TCR beta diversity per million T cells dropped in a roughly linear way, and a significant reduction was already evident by age approximately 40.

Library preparation employed 5' RACE. The instrument was an Illumina HiSeq 2500. A second PCR of roughly 7 to 12 cycles was run with a J-beta primer mix and a sample-barcoded 5' primer. Each TCR beta cDNA molecule received a unique molecular identifier from a template-switch 5' adaptor carrying 12 random nucleotides. Each sample yielded at least 2.5 million CDR3-containing paired-end reads. First-strand cDNA synthesis was performed from all RNA using the Mint cDNA synthesis kit, with priming by a TRBC-specific oligonucleotide. After uracil-DNA glycosylase treatment, a first 18-cycle PCR used universal primers M1SS and BC2_uni_R on all cDNA. The source study handled its data this way. Each sample was normalized by randomly selecting 1 million high-quality reads, each carrying a distinct molecular identifier. Instead of being binned into consensus sequences, reads with shared molecular identifiers were discarded. CDR3 identification, clonotype clustering and error correction used MiTCR with a Q25 quality threshold and the strictest error-elimination algorithm. A nonparametric unseen species model with Euler transformation was used to estimate a lower bound on total TCR beta diversity. TCRdb trimmed public reads at Q25 via fastp, called clones via MiXCR and kept in-frame beta chains. A single entry per CDR3 protein holds the most common genes and DNA from its merged rows. These V and J calls are TCRdb output, not the study's own analysis. Counted in this sample were about 970,000 distinct CDR3 sequences; 51% of them appeared once. The ten largest clonotypes hold about a fifth of the sample.

Systemically healthy Caucasian individuals from Russia, some 38 in total and aged roughly 6 to 100 years, were included as donors. Roughly 10 milliliters of peripheral blood were drawn from each donor into EDTA-treated Vacutainer tubes. Ficoll-Paque density-gradient centrifugation was used to isolate PBMCs, with at least 6.5 million per sample. Total RNA, at least 6 micrograms per sample, was extracted from PBMCs with Trizol reagent. The percentages of naive CD45RAhigh/CD27high T cells were determined by flow cytometry on a PBMC aliquot from every donor. The CDR3 starts with the cysteine, ends with the phenylalanine, and has 13 residues. Here the CDR3 DNA is all that survives: 39 bases in frame from base 1. The germline V gene (reference sequence) supplies CDR1 DFQATT and CDR2 SNEGSKA. From V the trimming removes 6 bases and from J it removes 11 bases, while the gene matches leave 14 bases of the junction unaccounted for.

This clonotype occurred a few times. Its cognate antigen has yet to be identified. No much larger clonotype is one base removed from it; base qualities were not supplied. The sequenced material came from blood. This receptor was obtained from a woman aged 55-75 years in good health. The chain is made from TRBV20-1 and TRBJ2-5, and 8 junctional nucleotides match TRBD2. The CDR3: CSAIKAGALQQYF. The bases are TGCAGTGCAATAAAAGCGGGGGCCCTACAGCAGTACTTC.